These T cell receptor beta chains were read from a single sample in a study of beta chain features in type 1 diabetes. Produced via immunoSEQ multiplex PCR; TCRdb's table is partial and in-frame only. The sample includes 300,000 to 450,000 clones, over 9.5% of them seen just once. The specimen was naive CD4+ T cells from blood. The receptors here all came from a man aged 18 to 30 in good health. Both conserved end residues are part of each CDR3. A D gene is named only where the DNA matches it firmly. The listing skips clone size in some rows; elsewhere it reads once, few, many or a size class.

18 | TRBJ2-3 | few | TRBD2 | TRBV7-2 | TGTGCCAGCAGCTTAGCGTTCGGACTAGCGGGGGCGTCAGATACGCAGTATTTT | CASSLAFGLAGASDTQYF
14 | TRBJ2-5 | - | TRBD1 | TRBV6-5 | TGTGCCAGCAGCCTCCCGGGACAGTTGGAGACCCAGTACTTC | CASSLPGQLETQYF
14 | TRBJ2-7 | - | - | TRBV2 | TGTGCCAGCAGTGATGGTAGTCAATCCTACGAGCAGTACTTC | CASSDGSQSYEQYF
13 | TRBJ1-3 | - | - | TRBV4-1 | TGCGCCAGCAGCCAAGGGAGCGTGAACACCATATATTTT | CASSQGSVNTIYF
16 | TRBJ2-3 | - | TRBD2 | TRBV11-3 | TGTGCCAGCAGCCCCCGTAGCGGGGGGGCCGCAGATACGCAGTATTTT | CASSPRSGGAADTQYF
12 | TRBJ2-5 | - | - | TRBV7-9 | TGTGCCAGCAGCTTAGAGAGAGAGACCCAGTACTTC | CASSLERETQYF
14 | TRBJ2-7 | - | - | TRBV5-1 | TGCGCCAGCAGACTGGGACACGGCGACTACGAGCAGTACTTC | CASRLGHGDYEQYF
14 | TRBJ2-5 | - | - | TRBV9 | TGTGCCAGCAGCGTGATAGCGCAGTACAAGACCCAGTACTTC | CASSVIAQYKTQYF
14 | TRBJ2-2 | few | - | TRBV28 | TGTGCCAGCAGTTGGGGCACAAACACCGGGGAGCTGTTTTTT | CASSWGTNTGELFF
13 | TRBJ2-7 | - | TRBD1 | TRBV29-1 | TGCAGCGCAGTACAGGGGTCAGCCTACGAGCAGTACTTC | CSAVQGSAYEQYF
15 | TRBJ2-5 | few | - | TRBV7-9 | TGTGCCAGCAGCTTAACCGGGCAGGGGAGAGAGACCCAGTACTTC | CASSLTGQGRETQYF
10 | TRBJ2-2 | - | - | TRBV28 | TGTGCCAGCTGGAGCGGGGAGCTGTTTTTT | CASWSGELFF
15 | TRBJ2-7 | - | TRBD1 | TRBV7-9 | TGTGCCAGCAGCCGGAGGACAGGAGTGGGGAACGAGCAGTACTTC | CASSRRTGVGNEQYF
15 | TRBJ1-1 | few | - | TRBV9 | TGTGCCAGCAGCGTAGCCCCCGGGTTGGGCACTGAAGCTTTCTTT | CASSVAPGLGTEAFF
15 | TRBJ2-7 | - | TRBD2 | TRBV18 | TGTGCCAGCTCACCGACCAGCGGGAGTCCTTACGAGCAGTACTTC | CASSPTSGSPYEQYF
14 | TRBJ2-7 | few | TRBD1 | TRBV29-1 | TGCAGCGGCTCAAAGGGACAGGGACTTGGCGAGCAGTACTTC | CSGSKGQGLGEQYF
15 | TRBJ2-7 | few | TRBD1 | TRBV28 | TGTGCCAGCAGTCCCGAGGGGACAGGGGTGTACGAGCAGTACTTC | CASSPEGTGVYEQYF
15 | TRBJ2-2 | - | - | TRBV28 | TGTGCCAGCAGTGCCACGACAGCAGGCACCGGGGAGCTGTTTTTT | CASSATTAGTGELFF
14 | TRBJ2-1 | few | - | TRBV28 | TGTGCCAGCAGTTTTAGTCCCCCAAGGACACCGTCTTTCTTC | CASSFSPPRTPSFF
14 | TRBJ1-1 | - | TRBD1 | TRBV18 | TGTGCCAGCTCACCGATGGACAGGGACACTGAAGCTTTCTTT | CASSPMDRDTEAFF
19 | TRBJ2-3 | few | TRBD2 | TRBV7-9 | TGTGCCAGCAGCTACCCCCCGGGAGCGGGGGGTTTCGGCACAGATACGCAGTATTTT | CASSYPPGAGGFGTDTQYF
11 | TRBJ2-7 | few | - | TRBV19 | TGTGCCAGCAAGGGGGCCTACGAGCAGTACTTC | CASKGAYEQYF
15 | TRBJ1-1 | few | - | TRBV12-5 | TGTGCTAGTGGTTTGCCCAGCGCGGGAGGGACTGAAGCTTTCTTT | CASGLPSAGGTEAFF
13 | TRBJ1-1 | few | - | TRBV19 | TGTGCCAGTAGTATTCAGGCGAACACTGAAGCTTTCTTT | CASSIQANTEAFF
15 | TRBJ1-5 | - | TRBD1 | TRBV30 | TGTGCCTGGAGTGTAGGGGGCGGGGGCAATCAGCCCCAGCATTTT | CAWSVGGGGNQPQHF
14 | TRBJ2-3 | few | - | TRBV30 | TGTGCCTCCGTCGGCGGAGGAAGCACAGATACGCAGTATTTT | CASVGGGSTDTQYF
14 | TRBJ2-1 | few | TRBD2 | TRBV14 | TGTGCCAGCAGCCAATCCGGGACTACAAACATACGGTTCTTC | CASSQSGTTNIRFF
13 | TRBJ2-3 | few | - | TRBV29-1 | TGCAGCGTTGTAACGGTTGGCACAGATACGCAGTATTTT | CSVVTVGTDTQYF
17 | TRBJ1-1 | - | TRBD1 | TRBV14 | TGTGCCAGCAGCCAAGTAAACAGGGGGACTTTGAACACTGAAGCTTTCTTT | CASSQVNRGTLNTEAFF
15 | TRBJ2-2 | few | TRBD1 | TRBV10-3 | TGTGCCATCAGCCGAGGCAGACAGGGGAACGGGGAGCTGTTTTTT | CAISRGRQGNGELFF
14 | TRBJ2-3 | - | - | TRBV7-2 | TGTGCCAGCAGCTCGACGACTTGGGCAGATACGCAGTATTTT | CASSSTTWADTQYF
14 | TRBJ1-2 | few | TRBD1 | TRBV19 | TGTGCCAGTATCATAACCGGGACAGGGATCGGCTACACCTTC | CASIITGTGIGYTF
13 | TRBJ1-2 | - | - | TRBV6-5 | TGTGCCAGCAGTTACGAGGGGGAATATGGCTACACCTTC | CASSYEGEYGYTF
17 | TRBJ2-3 | few | TRBD2 | TRBV5-4 | TGTGCCAGCAGCAACCGCAGGGGGACTAGCGGCACAGATACGCAGTATTTT | CASSNRRGTSGTDTQYF
14 | TRBJ2-7 | - | TRBD2 | TRBV28 | TGTGCCAGCAGTCCAGGACTAGCGGGGTACGAGCAGTACTTC | CASSPGLAGYEQYF
14 | TRBJ1-2 | - | - | TRBV18 | TGTGCCAGCTCACCATCGGCAGGGTATGCTGGCTACACCTTC | CASSPSAGYAGYTF
13 | TRBJ2-7 | few | - | TRBV7-2 | TGTGCCAGCTCAGAGGCAGGGATTTACGAGCAGTACTTC | CASSEAGIYEQYF
15 | TRBJ2-1 | few | TRBD1 | TRBV28 | TGTGCCAGCAGACCCGAACAGGGGGTCTACAATGAGCAGTTCTTC | CASRPEQGVYNEQFF
17 | TRBJ2-1 | few | TRBD2 | TRBV30 | TGTGCCTGGAGGAGACCGGGACTAGCGGACTCCTACAATGAGCAGTTCTTC | CAWRRPGLADSYNEQFF
15 | TRBJ2-1 | - | - | TRBV2 | TGTGCCAGCAGTGAAAGGCGGGGCACATACAATGAGCAGTTCTTC | CASSERRGTYNEQFF
16 | TRBJ2-5 | - | TRBD2 | TRBV7-2 | TGTGCCAGCAGCTCTCGGACTAGCGGGAGCGGGGAGACCCAGTACTTC | CASSSRTSGSGETQYF
15 | TRBJ1-1 | few | TRBD1 | TRBV9 | TGTGCCAGCAGCGTAGACCCCTCAGGGGGCACTGAAGCTTTCTTT | CASSVDPSGGTEAFF
13 | TRBJ1-4 | few | - | TRBV6-5 | TGTGCCAGCAGTTATGACAAAAGAGAAAAACTGTTTTTT | CASSYDKREKLFF
20 | TRBJ2-6 | - | TRBD1 | TRBV30 | TGTGCCTGGAGGGGTTATGGGACAGGGGGTGGGTCGGCTGGGGCCAACGTCCTGACTTTC | CAWRGYGTGGGSAGANVLTF
13 | TRBJ2-3 | - | - | TRBV7-3 | TGTGCCAGCAGCCCTCCTGGCACAGATACGCAGTATTTT | CASSPPGTDTQYF